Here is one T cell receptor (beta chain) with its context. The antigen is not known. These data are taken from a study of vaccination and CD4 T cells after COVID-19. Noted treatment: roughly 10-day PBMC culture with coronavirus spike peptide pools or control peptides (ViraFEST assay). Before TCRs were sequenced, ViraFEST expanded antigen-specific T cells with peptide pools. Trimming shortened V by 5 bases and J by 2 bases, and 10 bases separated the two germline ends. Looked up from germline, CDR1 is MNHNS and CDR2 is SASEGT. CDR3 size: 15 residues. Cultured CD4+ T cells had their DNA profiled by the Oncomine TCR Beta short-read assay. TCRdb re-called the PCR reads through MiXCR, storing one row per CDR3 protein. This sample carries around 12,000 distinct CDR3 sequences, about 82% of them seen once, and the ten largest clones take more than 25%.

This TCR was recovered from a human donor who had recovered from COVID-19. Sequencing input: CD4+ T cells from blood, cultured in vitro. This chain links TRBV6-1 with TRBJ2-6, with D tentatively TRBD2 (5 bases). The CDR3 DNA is TGTGCCAGCAGTCCAGAGCGGCCTGGGGCCAACGTCCTGACTTTC. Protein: CASSPERPGANVLTF.